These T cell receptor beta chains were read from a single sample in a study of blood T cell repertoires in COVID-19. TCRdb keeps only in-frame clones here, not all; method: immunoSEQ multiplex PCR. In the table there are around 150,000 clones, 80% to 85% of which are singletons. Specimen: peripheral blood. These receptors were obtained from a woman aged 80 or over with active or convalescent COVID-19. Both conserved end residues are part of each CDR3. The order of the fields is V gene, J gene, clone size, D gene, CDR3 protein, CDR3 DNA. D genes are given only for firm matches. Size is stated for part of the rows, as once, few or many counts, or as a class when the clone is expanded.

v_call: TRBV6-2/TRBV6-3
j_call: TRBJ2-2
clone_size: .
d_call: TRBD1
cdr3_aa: CASSHDRVAGELFF
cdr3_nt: TGTGCCAGCAGTCACGACAGGGTGGCCGGGGAGCTGTTTTTT

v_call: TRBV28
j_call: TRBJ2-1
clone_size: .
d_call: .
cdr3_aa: CASSLQGSHNEQFF
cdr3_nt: TGTGCCAGCAGTCTACAGGGATCCCACAATGAGCAGTTCTTC

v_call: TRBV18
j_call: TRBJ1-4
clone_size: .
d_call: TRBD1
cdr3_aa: CASSRGQGLGNEKLFF
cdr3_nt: TGTGCCAGCTCACGAGGACAGGGCCTGGGTAATGAAAAACTGTTTTTT

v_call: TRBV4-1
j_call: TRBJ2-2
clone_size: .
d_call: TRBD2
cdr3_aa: CASSQGKRGSRTGELFF
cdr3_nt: TGCGCCAGCAGCCAAGGGAAGCGGGGGTCGAGGACCGGGGAGCTGTTTTTT

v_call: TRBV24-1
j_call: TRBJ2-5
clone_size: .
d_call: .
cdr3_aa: CATSDFTPQGQETQYF
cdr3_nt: TGTGCCACCAGTGATTTCACCCCCCAGGGTCAAGAGACCCAGTACTTC

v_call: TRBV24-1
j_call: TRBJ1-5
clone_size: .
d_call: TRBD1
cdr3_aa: CATSDWTGIGQPQHF
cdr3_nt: TGTGCCACCAGTGATTGGACAGGGATCGGTCAGCCCCAGCATTTT

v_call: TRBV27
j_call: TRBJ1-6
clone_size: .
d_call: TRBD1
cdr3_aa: CASSLRGTGQYSPLHF
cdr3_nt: TGTGCCAGCAGTCTCAGGGGGACAGGGCAATATTCACCCCTCCACTTT

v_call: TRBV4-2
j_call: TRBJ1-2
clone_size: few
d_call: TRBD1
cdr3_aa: CASSQGTGDNNYGYTF
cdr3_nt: TGTGCCAGCAGCCAAGGGACAGGGGACAATAACTATGGCTACACCTTC

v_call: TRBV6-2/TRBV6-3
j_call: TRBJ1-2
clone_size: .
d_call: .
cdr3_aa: CASSGAGLIGYTF
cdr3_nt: TGTGCCAGCAGTGGGGCTGGATTAATAGGCTACACCTTC

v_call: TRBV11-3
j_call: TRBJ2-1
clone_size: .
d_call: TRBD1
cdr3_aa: CASSLEQGSNEQFF
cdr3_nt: TGTGCCAGCAGCTTGGAACAGGGGAGTAATGAGCAGTTCTTC

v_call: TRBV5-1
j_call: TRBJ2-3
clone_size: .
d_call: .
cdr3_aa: CASSLAGAPTDTQYF
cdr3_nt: TGCGCCAGCAGCCTGGCAGGGGCCCCCACAGATACGCAGTATTTT

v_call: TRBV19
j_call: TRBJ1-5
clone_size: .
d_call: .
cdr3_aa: CASSIRGGENQPQHF
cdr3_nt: TGTGCCAGTAGTATACGCGGAGGCGAAAATCAGCCCCAGCATTTT

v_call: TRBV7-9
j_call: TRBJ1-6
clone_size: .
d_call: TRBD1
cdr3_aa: CASSPGTGGADSPLHF
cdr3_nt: TGTGCCAGCAGCCCGGGGACAGGGGGCGCCGATTCACCCCTCCACTTT

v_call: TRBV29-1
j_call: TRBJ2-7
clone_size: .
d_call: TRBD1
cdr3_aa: CSVEDRDRGLGYEQYF
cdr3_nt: TGCAGCGTTGAAGATAGGGACAGGGGGCTTGGGTACGAGCAGTACTTC

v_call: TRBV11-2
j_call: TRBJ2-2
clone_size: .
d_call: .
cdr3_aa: CASSLKQDTGELFF
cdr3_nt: TGTGCCAGCAGCTTAAAGCAGGACACCGGGGAGCTGTTTTTT

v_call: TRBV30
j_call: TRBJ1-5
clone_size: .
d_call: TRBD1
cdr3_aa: CAWSVDRGVRQPQHF
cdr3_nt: TGTGCCTGGAGTGTAGACAGGGGTGTGAGGCAGCCCCAGCATTTT

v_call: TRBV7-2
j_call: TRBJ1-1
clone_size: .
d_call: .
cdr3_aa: CASSLKAGMNTEAFF
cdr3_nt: TGTGCCAGCAGCCTTAAGGCAGGGATGAACACTGAAGCTTTCTTT

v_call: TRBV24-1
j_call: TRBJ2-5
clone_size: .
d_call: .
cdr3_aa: CATSDVQKGVETQYF
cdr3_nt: TGTGCCACCAGTGATGTCCAGAAAGGAGTGGAGACCCAGTACTTC

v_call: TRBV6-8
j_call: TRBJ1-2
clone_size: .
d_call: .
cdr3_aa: CASKNRNYGYTF
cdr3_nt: TGTGCCAGCAAGAACAGAAACTATGGCTACACCTTC

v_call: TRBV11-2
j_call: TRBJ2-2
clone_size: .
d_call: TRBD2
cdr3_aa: CASSLEGLADTGELFF
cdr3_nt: TGTGCCAGCAGCTTAGAGGGACTAGCGGACACCGGGGAGCTGTTTTTT

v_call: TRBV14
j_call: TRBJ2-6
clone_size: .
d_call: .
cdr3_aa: CASSQAYSSGANVLTF
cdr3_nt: TGTGCCAGCAGCCAAGCATATAGCTCTGGGGCCAACGTCCTGACTTTC

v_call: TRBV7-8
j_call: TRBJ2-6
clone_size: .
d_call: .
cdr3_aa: CASSFLASGANVLTF
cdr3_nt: TGTGCCAGCAGCTTCTTAGCGTCTGGGGCCAACGTCCTGACTTTC

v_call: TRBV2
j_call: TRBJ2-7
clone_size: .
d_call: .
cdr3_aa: CASGTTRGHEQYF
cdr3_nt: TGTGCCAGCGGGACTACCAGGGGCCACGAGCAGTACTTC

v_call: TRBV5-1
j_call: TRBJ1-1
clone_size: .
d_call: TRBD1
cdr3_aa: CASSLGDREGTEAFF
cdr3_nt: TGCGCCAGCAGCTTGGGGGACAGGGAGGGCACTGAAGCTTTCTTT

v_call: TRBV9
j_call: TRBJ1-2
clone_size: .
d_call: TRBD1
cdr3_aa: CASSVGQGGPYGYTF
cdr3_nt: TGTGCCAGCAGCGTAGGACAGGGAGGTCCCTATGGCTACACCTTC

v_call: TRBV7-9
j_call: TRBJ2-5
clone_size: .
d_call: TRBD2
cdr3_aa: CASSRTSGFQETQYF
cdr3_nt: TGTGCCAGCAGCCGGACTAGCGGGTTTCAAGAGACCCAGTACTTC

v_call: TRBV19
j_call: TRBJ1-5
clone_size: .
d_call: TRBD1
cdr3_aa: CASSINTLQGAIQPQHF
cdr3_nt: TGTGCCAGTAGTATAAATACCCTCCAGGGGGCAATTCAGCCCCAGCATTTT

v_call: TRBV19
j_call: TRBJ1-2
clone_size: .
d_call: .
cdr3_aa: CASSMDINYGYTF
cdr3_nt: TGTGCCAGTAGTATGGACATTAACTATGGCTACACCTTC

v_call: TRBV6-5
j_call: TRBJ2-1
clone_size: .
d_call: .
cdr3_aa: CASRFSSYNEQFF
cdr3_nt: TGTGCCAGCAGATTTAGCTCCTACAATGAGCAGTTCTTC

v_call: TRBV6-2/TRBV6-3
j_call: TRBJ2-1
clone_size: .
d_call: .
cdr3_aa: CASSPGGNEQFF
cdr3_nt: TGTGCCAGCAGCCCAGGAGGGAATGAGCAGTTCTTC

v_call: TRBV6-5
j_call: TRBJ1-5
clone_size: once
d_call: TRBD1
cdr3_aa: CASREQGAKGQPQHF
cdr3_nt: TGTGCCAGCAGAGAGCAGGGGGCAAAGGGTCAGCCCCAGCATTTT

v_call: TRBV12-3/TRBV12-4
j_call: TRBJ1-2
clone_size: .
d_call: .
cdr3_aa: CASGGSANYGYTF
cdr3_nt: TGTGCCAGCGGGGGGTCGGCTAACTATGGCTACACCTTC

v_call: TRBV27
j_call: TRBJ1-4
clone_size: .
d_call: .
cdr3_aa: CASSFRGAPNEKLFF
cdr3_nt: TGTGCCAGCAGTTTCCGGGGGGCCCCTAATGAAAAACTGTTTTTT

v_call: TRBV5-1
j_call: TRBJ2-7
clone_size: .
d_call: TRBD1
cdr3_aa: CASSLPDRELSYEQYF
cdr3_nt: TGCGCCAGCAGCTTGCCGGACAGGGAACTCTCCTACGAGCAGTACTTC

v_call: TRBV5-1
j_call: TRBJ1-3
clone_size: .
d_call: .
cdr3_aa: CASSFEVGNTIYF
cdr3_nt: TGCGCCAGCAGCTTTGAGGTTGGAAACACCATATATTTT

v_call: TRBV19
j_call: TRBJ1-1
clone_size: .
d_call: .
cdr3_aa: CASSIVGQGRGEAFF
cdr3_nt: TGTGCCAGTAGTATAGTGGGCCAGGGTAGGGGTGAAGCTTTCTTT

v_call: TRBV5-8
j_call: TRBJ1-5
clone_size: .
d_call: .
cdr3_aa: CASRHRRGSNQPQHF
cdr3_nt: TGTGCCAGCAGACACCGCCGGGGGAGCAATCAGCCCCAGCATTTT

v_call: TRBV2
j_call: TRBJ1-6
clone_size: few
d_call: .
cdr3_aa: CASSSGGAASPLHF
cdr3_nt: TGTGCCAGCAGTTCGGGGGGGGCCGCTTCACCCCTCCACTTT

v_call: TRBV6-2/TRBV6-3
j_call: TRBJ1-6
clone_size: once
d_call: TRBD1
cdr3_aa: CASSRDRDLNSPLHF
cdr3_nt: TGTGCCAGCAGTCGGGACAGGGACCTTAATTCACCCCTCCACTTT

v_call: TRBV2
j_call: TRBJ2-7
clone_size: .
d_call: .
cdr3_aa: CASSEEAGDISEQYF
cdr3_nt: TGTGCCAGCAGTGAAGAGGCAGGGGATATCAGCGAGCAGTACTTC

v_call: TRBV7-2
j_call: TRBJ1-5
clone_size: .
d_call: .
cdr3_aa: CASSPSEGNQPQHF
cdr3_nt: TGTGCCAGCAGCCCCAGTGAGGGCAATCAGCCCCAGCATTTT

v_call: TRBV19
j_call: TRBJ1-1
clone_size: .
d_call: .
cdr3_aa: CASSYVQGNTEAFF
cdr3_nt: TGTGCCAGTAGTTATGTTCAGGGGAACACTGAAGCTTTCTTT

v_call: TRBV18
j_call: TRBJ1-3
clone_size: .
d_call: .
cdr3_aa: CASSPMIRDYLSGNTIYF
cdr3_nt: TGTGCCAGCTCACCAATGATAAGGGACTACCTCTCTGGAAACACCATATATTTT

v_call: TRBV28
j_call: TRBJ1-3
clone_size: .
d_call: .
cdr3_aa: CASSGGGSLRNTIYF
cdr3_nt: TGTGCCAGCAGCGGGGGGGGCTCCCTTAGAAACACCATATATTTT

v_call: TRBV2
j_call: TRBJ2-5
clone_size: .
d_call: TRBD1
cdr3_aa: CASSRDRVSETQYF
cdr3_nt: TGTGCCAGCAGTCGGGACAGGGTGTCAGAGACCCAGTACTTC

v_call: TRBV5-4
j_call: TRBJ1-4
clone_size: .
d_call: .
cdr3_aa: CASSLGAGTTNEKLFF
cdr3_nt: TGTGCCAGCAGCTTGGGAGCAGGAACAACTAATGAAAAACTGTTTTTT

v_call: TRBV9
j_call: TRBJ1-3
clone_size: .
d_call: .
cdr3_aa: CASSVGGGDTIYF
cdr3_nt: TGTGCCAGCAGCGTAGGAGGAGGTGACACCATATATTTT

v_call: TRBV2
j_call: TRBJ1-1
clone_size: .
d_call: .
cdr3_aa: CASSDTPNTEAFF
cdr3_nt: TGTGCCAGCAGTGATACACCGAACACTGAAGCTTTCTTT

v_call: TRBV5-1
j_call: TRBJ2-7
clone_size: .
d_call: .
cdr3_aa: CASSAGPPLNEQYF
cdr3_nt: TGCGCCAGCAGCGCAGGCCCACCTTTGAACGAGCAGTACTTC

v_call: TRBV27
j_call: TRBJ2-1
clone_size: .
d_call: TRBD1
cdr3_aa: CASSRTGQSSYNEQFF
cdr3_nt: TGTGCCAGCAGCCGGACAGGGCAGAGCTCCTACAATGAGCAGTTCTTC

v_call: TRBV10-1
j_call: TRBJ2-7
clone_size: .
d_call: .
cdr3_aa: CAIVSGGQYF
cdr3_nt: TGCGCCATCGTAAGCGGCGGGCAGTACTTC

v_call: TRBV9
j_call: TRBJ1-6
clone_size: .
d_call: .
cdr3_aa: CARDEAPTTVNSPLHF
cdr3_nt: TGTGCCAGAGACGAGGCCCCGACTACAGTTAATTCACCCCTCCACTTT

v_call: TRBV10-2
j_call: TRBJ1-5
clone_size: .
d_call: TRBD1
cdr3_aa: CASSSGGGQPQHF
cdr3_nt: TGCGCCAGCTCCTCAGGGGGCGGTCAGCCCCAGCATTTT

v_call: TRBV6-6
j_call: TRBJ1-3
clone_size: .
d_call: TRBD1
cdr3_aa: CASSVTGAAGNTIYF
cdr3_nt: TGTGCCAGCAGTGTCACAGGGGCGGCTGGAAACACCATATATTTT

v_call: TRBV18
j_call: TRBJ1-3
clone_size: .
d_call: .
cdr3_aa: CASSPKTGLYGNTIYF
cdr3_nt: TGTGCCAGCTCACCAAAGACAGGCCTATATGGAAACACCATATATTTT

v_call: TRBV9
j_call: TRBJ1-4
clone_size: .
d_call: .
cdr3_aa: CASSRSGRVDEKLFF
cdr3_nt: TGTGCCAGCAGCCGCTCGGGAAGGGTGGATGAAAAACTGTTTTTT

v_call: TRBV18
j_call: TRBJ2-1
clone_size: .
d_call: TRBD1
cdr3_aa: CASSLASGTGHNEQFF
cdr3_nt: TGTGCCAGCTCCCTCGCGAGTGGGACAGGTCACAATGAGCAGTTCTTC

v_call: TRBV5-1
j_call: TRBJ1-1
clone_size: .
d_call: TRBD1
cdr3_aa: CASSLQGSGGAFF
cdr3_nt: TGCGCCAGCAGCCTACAGGGGAGTGGGGGAGCTTTCTTT

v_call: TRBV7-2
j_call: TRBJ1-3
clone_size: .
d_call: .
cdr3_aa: CASSSGHGNTIYF
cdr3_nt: TGTGCCAGCAGCTCGGGACACGGAAACACCATATATTTT

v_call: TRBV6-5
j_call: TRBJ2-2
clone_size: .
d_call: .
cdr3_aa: CASSYAVTGELFF
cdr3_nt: TGTGCCAGCAGTTACGCAGTCACCGGGGAGCTGTTTTTT